The clone carrying this T cell receptor (beta chain) was seen ten or more times. This sample is part of a study of T cells in Graves' hyperthyroidism and ophthalmopathy. The CDR3 spans 15 residues. V was shortened by 9 bases and J by 1 base, with 16 bases between the two germline ends. The germline V gene has CDR1 SGHRS and CDR2 YFSETQ. PBMCs stemmed from under 11 ml fresh peripheral blood. Researchers took RNA transcripts and amplified the TCR beta CDR3 regions from them. During a first-round RT-PCR of the TCR CDR3, the HTBI primer set was used. TCRdb re-derived calls from the multiplex PCR reads in MiXCR, one entry per CDR3 protein. The sample has under 400,000 distinct CDR3 sequences, approximately 14% seen once.

This rearrangement joins TRBV5-1 to TRBJ2-2; D gene uncertain. This TCR came from a woman aged 55-69 years with Graves' hyperthyroidism. The source material was blood. The CDR3 here is CATSNRTVNTGELFF. DNA for the CDR3: TGCGCCACCTCGAATAGGACGGTGAACACCGGGGAGCTGTTTTTT.